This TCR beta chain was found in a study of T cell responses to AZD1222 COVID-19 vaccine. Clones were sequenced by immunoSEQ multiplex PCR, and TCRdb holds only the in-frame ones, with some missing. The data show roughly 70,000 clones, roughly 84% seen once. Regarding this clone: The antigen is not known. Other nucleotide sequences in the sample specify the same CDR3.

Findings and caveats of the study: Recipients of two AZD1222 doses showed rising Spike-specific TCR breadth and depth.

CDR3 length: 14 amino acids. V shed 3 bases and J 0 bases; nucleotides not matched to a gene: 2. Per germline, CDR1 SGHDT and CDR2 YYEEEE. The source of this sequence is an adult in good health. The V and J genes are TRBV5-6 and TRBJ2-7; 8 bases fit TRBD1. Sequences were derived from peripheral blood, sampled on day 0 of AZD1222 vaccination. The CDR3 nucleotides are TGTGCCAGCAGCTGGACAGGGCCCTCCTACGAGCAGTACTTC. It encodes CASSWTGPSYEQYF.